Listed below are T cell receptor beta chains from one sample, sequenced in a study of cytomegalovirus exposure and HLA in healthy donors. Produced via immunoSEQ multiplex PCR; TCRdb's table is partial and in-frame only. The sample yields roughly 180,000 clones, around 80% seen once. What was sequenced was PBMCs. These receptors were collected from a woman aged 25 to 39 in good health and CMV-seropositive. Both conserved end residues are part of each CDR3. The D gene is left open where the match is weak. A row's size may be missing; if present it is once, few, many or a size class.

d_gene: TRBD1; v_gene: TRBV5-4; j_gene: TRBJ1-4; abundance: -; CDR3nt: TGTGCCAGCAGAGGGGACAGGGGCGTTAATGAAAAACTGTTTTTT; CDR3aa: CASRGDRGVNEKLFF
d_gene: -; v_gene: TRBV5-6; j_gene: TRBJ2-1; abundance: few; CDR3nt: TGTGCCAGCAGCTTGGGGGACACGGTGGGAGAGCAGTTCTTC; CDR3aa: CASSLGDTVGEQFF
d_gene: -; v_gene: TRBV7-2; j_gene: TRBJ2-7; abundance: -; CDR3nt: TGTGCCAGCAGCTTAAACAGGCCCCGTCCCTACGAGCAGTACTTC; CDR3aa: CASSLNRPRPYEQYF
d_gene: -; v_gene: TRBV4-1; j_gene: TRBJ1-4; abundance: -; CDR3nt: TGCGCCAGCAGAGCGTCGGGCAGGGGCACAACTAATGAAAAACTGTTTTTT; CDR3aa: CASRASGRGTTNEKLFF
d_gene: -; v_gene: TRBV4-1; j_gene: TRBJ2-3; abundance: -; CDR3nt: TGCGCCAGCAGCTTCGGGGGGCCCGCAGATACGCAGTATTTT; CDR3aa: CASSFGGPADTQYF
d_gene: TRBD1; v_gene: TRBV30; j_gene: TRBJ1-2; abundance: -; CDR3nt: TGTGCCTGGTCAGGGGGGTTTAACTATGGCTACACCTTC; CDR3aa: CAWSGGFNYGYTF
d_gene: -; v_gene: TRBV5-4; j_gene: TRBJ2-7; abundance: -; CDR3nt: TGTGCCAGCAGCGGGCGCGGGGAACACTACGAGCAGTACTTC; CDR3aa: CASSGRGEHYEQYF
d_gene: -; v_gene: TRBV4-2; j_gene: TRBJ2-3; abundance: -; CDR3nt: TGTGCCAGCAGCCAAGATATAGAGGATACGCAGTATTTT; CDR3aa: CASSQDIEDTQYF
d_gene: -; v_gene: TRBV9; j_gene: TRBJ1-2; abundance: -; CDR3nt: TGTGCCAGCAGACCTCGACAAGGCTGGTATGGCTACACCTTC; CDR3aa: CASRPRQGWYGYTF
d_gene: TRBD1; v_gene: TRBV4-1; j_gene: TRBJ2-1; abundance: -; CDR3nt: TGCGCCAGCAGCCAAGGCACAGGGGGCGCGCACAATGAGCAGTTCTTC; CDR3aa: CASSQGTGGAHNEQFF
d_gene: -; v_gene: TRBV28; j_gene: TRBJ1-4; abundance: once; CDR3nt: TGTGCCAGCAGTTTGGGCAGAGTAAATGAAAAACTGTTTTTT; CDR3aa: CASSLGRVNEKLFF
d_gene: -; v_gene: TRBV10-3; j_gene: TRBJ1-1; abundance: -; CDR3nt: TGTGCCATCAGTGAAGGACAGCCGAACACTGAAGCTTTCTTT; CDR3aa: CAISEGQPNTEAFF
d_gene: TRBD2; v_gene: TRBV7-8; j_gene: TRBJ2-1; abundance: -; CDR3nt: TGTGCCAGCAGCTTAGCGGGACTAGCGGGGGGCCATGAGCAGTTCTTC; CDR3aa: CASSLAGLAGGHEQFF
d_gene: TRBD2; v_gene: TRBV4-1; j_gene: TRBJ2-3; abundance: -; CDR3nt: TGCGCCAGCAGCCAAGACGCAAGCGGGGGAGTCACAGATACGCAGTATTTT; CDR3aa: CASSQDASGGVTDTQYF
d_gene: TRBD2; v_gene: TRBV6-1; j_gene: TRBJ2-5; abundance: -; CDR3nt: TGTGCCAGCAGTGCAAGCGGGGTCAGGGAGACCCAGTACTTC; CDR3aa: CASSASGVRETQYF
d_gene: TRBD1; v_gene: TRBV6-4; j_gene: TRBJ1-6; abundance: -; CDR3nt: TGTGCCAGCAGCCTGCTGGGGACAGGGGATTCACCCCTCCACTTT; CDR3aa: CASSLLGTGDSPLHF
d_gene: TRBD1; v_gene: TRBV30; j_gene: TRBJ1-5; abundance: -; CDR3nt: TGTGCCGCTACAGGGGTCGGCCAGCCCCAGCATTTT; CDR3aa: CAATGVGQPQHF
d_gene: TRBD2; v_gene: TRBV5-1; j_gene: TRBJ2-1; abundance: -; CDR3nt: TGCGCCACCCGACTAGCGGGGGCCCACAATGAGCAGTTCTTC; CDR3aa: CATRLAGAHNEQFF
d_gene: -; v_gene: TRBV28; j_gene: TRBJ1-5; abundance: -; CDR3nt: TGTGCCAGCAAGAGTCAGGGAGGATATCGCAATCAGCCCCAGCATTTT; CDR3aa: CASKSQGGYRNQPQHF
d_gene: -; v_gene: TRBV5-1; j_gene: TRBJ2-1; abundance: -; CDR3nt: TGCGCCAGCAGCATAGTGGGGGGGGGCATATATGAGCAGTTCTTC; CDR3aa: CASSIVGGGIYEQFF
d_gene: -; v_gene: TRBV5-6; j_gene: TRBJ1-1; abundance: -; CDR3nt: TGTGCCAGCAGCTTACAGAGGAACACTGAAGCTTTCTTT; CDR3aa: CASSLQRNTEAFF
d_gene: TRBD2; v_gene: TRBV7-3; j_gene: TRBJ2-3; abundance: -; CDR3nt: TGTGCCAGCCGAGAGCGGGGGGGCACAGATACGCAGTATTTT; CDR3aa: CASRERGGTDTQYF
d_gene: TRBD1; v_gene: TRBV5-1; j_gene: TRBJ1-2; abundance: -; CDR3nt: TGCGCCAGCAGCTCTACCGGACAGGGATTCTATGGCTACACCTTC; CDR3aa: CASSSTGQGFYGYTF
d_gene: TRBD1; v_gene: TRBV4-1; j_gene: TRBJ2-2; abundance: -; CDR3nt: TGCGCCAGCAGCCAAACAGGGGTGAACACCGGGGAGCTGTTTTTT; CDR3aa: CASSQTGVNTGELFF
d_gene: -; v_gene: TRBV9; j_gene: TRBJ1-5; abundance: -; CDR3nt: TGTGCCAGCAGCCTAGGGGGGGGCAATCAGCCCCAGCATTTT; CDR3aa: CASSLGGGNQPQHF
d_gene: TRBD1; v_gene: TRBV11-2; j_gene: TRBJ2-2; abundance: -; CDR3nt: TGTGCCAGCAGCTTCCCGCAGGGGGCCGTATCGAACACCGGGGAGCTGTTTTTT; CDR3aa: CASSFPQGAVSNTGELFF
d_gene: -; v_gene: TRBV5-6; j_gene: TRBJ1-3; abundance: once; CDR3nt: TGTGCCAGCAGCTTGGGTTCAGGATGGTCTGGAAACACCATATATTTT; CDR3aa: CASSLGSGWSGNTIYF
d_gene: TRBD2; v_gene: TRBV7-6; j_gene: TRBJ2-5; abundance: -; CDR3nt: TGTGCCAGCAGCTTAGGTTGGGGCGCGGGGGGAAAAGAGACCCAGTACTTC; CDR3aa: CASSLGWGAGGKETQYF
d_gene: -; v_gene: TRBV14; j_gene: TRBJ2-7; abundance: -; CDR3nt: TGTGCCAGCAGCCAATCGACAGGCGGGGGCTTTTACGAGCAGTACTTC; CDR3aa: CASSQSTGGGFYEQYF
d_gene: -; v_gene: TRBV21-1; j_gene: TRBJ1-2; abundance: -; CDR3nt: TGTGCCAGCAGCCGGAGAGGGGGGGTCTATGGCTACACCTTC; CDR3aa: CASSRRGGVYGYTF
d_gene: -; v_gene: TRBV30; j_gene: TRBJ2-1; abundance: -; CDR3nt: TGTGCCTGGGACGGGTCCTACAATGAGCAGTTCTTC; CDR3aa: CAWDGSYNEQFF
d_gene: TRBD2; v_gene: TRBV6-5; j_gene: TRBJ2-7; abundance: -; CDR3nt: TGTGCCAGCAGTCCCCGGACTAGCGCCGAGCAGTACTTC; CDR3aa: CASSPRTSAEQYF
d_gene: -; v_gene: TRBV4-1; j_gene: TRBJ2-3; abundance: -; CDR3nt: TGCGCCAGCAGCCAATCCGTCAGGCCGGCAACAGATACGCAGTATTTT; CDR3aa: CASSQSVRPATDTQYF
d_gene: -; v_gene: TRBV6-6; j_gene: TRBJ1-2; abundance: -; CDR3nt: TGTGCCATCTACGATCGCGGGCATGGCTACACCTTC; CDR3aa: CAIYDRGHGYTF
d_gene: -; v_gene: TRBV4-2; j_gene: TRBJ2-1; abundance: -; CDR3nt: TGTGCCAGCAGCCATAAGGAGGGGTTCACCTACAATGAGCAGTTCTTC; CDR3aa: CASSHKEGFTYNEQFF
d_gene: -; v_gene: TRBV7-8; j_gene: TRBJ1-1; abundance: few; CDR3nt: TGTGCCAGCAGTACCCTCCCGGACACAGACACTGAAGCTTTCTTT; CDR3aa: CASSTLPDTDTEAFF
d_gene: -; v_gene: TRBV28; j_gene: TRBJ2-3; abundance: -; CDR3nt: TGTGCCAGCAGTCCCCAAGCCACAGATACGCAGTATTTT; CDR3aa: CASSPQATDTQYF
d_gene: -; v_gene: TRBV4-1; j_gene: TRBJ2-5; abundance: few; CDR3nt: TGCGCCAGCAGCCAAGCCCGAGGGCCACAAGAGACCCAGTACTTC; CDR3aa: CASSQARGPQETQYF
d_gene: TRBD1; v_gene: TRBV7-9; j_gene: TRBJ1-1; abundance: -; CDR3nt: TGTGCCAGCAGCTTAATGGGCAGGGGGCGAATTACTGAAGCTTTCTTT; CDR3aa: CASSLMGRGRITEAFF
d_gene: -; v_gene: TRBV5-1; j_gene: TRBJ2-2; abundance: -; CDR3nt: TGCGCCAGCAGCCGTGGCGTCGGGGGAGGCACCGGGGAGCTGTTTTTT; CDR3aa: CASSRGVGGGTGELFF
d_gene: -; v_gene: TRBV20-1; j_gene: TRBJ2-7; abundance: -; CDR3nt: TGCAGTGCTGGAGCATACGAGCAGTACTTC; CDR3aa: CSAGAYEQYF
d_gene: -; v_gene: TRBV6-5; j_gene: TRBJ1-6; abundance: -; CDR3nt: TGTGCCAGCAGTTACTCCCGGGTGGAAAATTCACCCCTCCACTTT; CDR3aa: CASSYSRVENSPLHF
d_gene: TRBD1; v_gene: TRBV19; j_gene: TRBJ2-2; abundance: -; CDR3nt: TGTGCCAGTAGTCATAGACAGGGGTTGAACACCGGGGAGCTGTTTTTT; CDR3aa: CASSHRQGLNTGELFF
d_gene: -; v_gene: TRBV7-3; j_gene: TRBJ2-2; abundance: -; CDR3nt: TGTGCCAGCGCTAGTGGCGGGGAGCTGTTTTTT; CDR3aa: CASASGGELFF
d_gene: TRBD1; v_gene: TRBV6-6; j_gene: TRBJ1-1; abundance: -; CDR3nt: TGTGCCAGCACACAGGGGGCCCATGAAGACACTGAAGCTTTCTTT; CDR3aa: CASTQGAHEDTEAFF
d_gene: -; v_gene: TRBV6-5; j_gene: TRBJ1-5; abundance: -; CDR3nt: TGTGCCACCTCCCGGGGGGGCAATCAGCCCCAGCATTTT; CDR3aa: CATSRGGNQPQHF
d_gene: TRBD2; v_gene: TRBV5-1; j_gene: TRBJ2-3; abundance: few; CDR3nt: TGCGCCAGCAGCCTCCGTAGCGGGGGCAGCACAGATACGCAGTATTTT; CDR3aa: CASSLRSGGSTDTQYF
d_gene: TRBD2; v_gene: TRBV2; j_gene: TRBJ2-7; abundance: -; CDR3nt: TGTGCCAGCAGTGAAGCGTGGCGGGGGGGAACCTACGAGCAGTACTTC; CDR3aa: CASSEAWRGGTYEQYF
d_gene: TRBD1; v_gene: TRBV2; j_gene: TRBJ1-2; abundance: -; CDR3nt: TGTGCCAGCAGCGCCCGGACAGGGAACTATGGCTACACCTTC; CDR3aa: CASSARTGNYGYTF
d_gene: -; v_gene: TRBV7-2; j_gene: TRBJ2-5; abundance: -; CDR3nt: TGTGCCAGCAGCTTAGCTCTCGCTAGCGTGGAGACCCAGTACTTC; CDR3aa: CASSLALASVETQYF
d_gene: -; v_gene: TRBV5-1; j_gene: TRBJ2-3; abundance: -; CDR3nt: TGCGCCAGCAGCCGAGCCCATAGCACAGATACGCAGTATTTT; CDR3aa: CASSRAHSTDTQYF
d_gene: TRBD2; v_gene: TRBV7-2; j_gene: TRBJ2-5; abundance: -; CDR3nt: TGTGCCAGCAGCTTCAGGACTAGCGAGTCAGAGACCCAGTACTTC; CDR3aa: CASSFRTSESETQYF
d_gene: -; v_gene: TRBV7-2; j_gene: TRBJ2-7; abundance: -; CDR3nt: TGTGCCAGCAGCTTAACGACAGGACTCTACGAGCAGTACTTC; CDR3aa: CASSLTTGLYEQYF
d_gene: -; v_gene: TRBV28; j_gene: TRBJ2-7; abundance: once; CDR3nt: TGTGCCAGCAGTCTCACGCGGTCCTACGAGCAGTACTTC; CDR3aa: CASSLTRSYEQYF